The clone carrying this TCR beta chain occurred many times. Antigen specificity is unknown. This specimen comes from a study of T cells in Graves' hyperthyroidism and ophthalmopathy. Researchers took RNA transcripts and amplified the TCR beta CDR3 regions from them. A set of HTBI primers served as the primers for a first-round RT-PCR of the TCR CDR3. TCRdb reanalysed the multiplex PCR reads using MiXCR and keeps one entry per CDR3 protein. Of roughly 580,000 distinct CDR3 sequences in the sample, about 15% were seen once. Extraction of PBMCs used 9 to 10 ml of fresh peripheral blood. General observations from the study: The model anticipated ophthalmopathy a median about 7.1 months pre-onset.

The sequence came from a woman aged 25 to 39 with Graves' hyperthyroidism that later progressed to Graves' ophthalmopathy. The sequenced material came from blood.

In DNA form, the CDR3 reads TGTGCCAGCAGTGAACTAGCCGTAGCCGGGGAGCTGTTTTTT. This encodes CASSELAVAGELFF. V gene TRBV2 combines with J gene TRBJ2-2, with D perhaps matching TRBD2 (5 bases). Germline V lookup: CDR1 SNHLY, CDR2 FYNNEI. The CDR3 is 14 residues long. V lost 2 bases, J lost 6 bases, and 10 bases lay in between. Looking up the rest from reference TRBV2 and TRBJ2-2 gives the full variable domain: EPEVTQTPSHQVTQMGQEVILRCVPISNHLYFYWYRQILGQKVEFLVSFYNNEISEKSEIFDDQFSVERPDGSNFTLKIRSTKLEDSAMYFCASSELAVAGELFFGEGSRLTVL.